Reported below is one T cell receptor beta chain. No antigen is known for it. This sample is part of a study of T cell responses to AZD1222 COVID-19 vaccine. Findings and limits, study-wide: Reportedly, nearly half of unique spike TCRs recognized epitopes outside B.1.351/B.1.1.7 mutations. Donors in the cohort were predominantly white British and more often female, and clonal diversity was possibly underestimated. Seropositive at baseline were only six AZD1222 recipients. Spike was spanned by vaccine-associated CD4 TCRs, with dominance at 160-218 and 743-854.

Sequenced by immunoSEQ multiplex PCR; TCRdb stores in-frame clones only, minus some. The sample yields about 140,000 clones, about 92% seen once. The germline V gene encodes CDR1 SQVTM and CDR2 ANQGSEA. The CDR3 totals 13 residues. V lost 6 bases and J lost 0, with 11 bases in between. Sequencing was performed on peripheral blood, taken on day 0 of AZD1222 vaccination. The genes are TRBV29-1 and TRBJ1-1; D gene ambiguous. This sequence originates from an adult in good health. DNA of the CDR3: TGCAGCGTCCGTAACATCGTGAACACTGAAGCTTTCTTT. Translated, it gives CSVRNIVNTEAFF.